The 18 T cell receptor beta chains in this list originate from one sample, sequenced in a study of graft-versus-host responses after intestinal transplantation. Lymphocytes from graft epithelium and lamina propria were isolated. Using immunoSEQ multiplex PCR, the repertoire was profiled, and TCRdb retains in-frame clones only, with some absent. The repertoire consists of 15,000 or so clones, with roughly 81% occurring once and the leading ten covering roughly 3.8%. The starting material was ileum tissue, obtained 14 days after transplant. The receptor set was obtained from a human patient who received an intestinal transplant, so some T cells may come from the graft donor.

The CDR3 DNA reads TGTGCCAGCAGTCCCGTTTACACCGGGGAGCTGTTTTTT. Its translation is CASSPVYTGELFF. J is TRBJ2-2 and V is TRBV6-6; D remains unclear. Per germline, CDR1 MNHNY and CDR2 SVGAGI (reference sequence). The V end was cut by 5 bases, the J end by 3 bases, with 7 bases between. The CDR3 has 13 residues.

This chain uses TRBV20-1 with TRBJ2-1; D is unresolved. V was clipped by 7 bases and J by 7 bases, with 11 bases between them. Per the germline V gene, CDR1 is DFQATT and CDR2 is SNEGSKA (reference sequence). The CDR3 totals 11 residues. Written as DNA, the CDR3 is TGCAGTGAACTTCAGGTAAATGAGCAGTTCTTC. As protein: CSELQVNEQFF.

The gene calls are TRBV5-1 and TRBJ1-1, with D maybe TRBD1 (5 bases). The CDR3 length is 15 residues. Trimming pared 4 bases from V and 4 bases from J, leaving 17 bases between. Looked up from germline, CDR1 is SGHRS and CDR2 is YFSETQ. CDR3 residues: CASSPGHSRGTEAFF. DNA for the CDR3: TGCGCCAGCAGCCCCGGACACAGCCGGGGCACTGAAGCTTTCTTT.

Turning to this clone: This sample includes further DNA sequences coding for the same CDR3. The chain uses TRBV6-1 and TRBJ1-5; 7 nucleotides line up with TRBD1. Trimming took 1 base from V and 6 from J; bases not matched to a gene: 3. The germline V gene encodes CDR1 MNHNS and CDR2 SASEGT. The CDR3 runs 14 residues. The CDR3 nucleotides are TGTGCCAGCAGTGAAGAAGGGGGCGTTCAGCCCCAGCATTTT. Translation: CASSEEGGVQPQHF.

In its sample, this clone was seen once. The V call is TRBV6-6, the J call TRBJ1-1; no firm D call. V lost 2 bases and J lost 6, with 13 bases in between. CDR3 length: 14 amino acids. Germline V lookup: CDR1 MNHNY, CDR2 SVGAGI (reference sequence). In DNA, the CDR3 is TGTGCCAGCAGTTACAAGGGTTCGATATCTGAAGCTTTCTTT. It is translated as CASSYKGSISEAFF.

The J gene is TRBJ2-1, the V gene TRBV19; 8 bases fit TRBD2. There are 14 residues in the CDR3. The germline CDR1 and CDR2 sequences are LNHDA and SQIVND (reference sequence). J gave up 8 bases and V 3 bases, and 6 bases lay outside the gene matches. The CDR3 reads CASSIRGGGDEQFF. The CDR3 nucleotides read TGTGCCAGTAGTATTCGGGGGGGTGGCGATGAGCAGTTCTTC.

The gene calls are TRBV30 and TRBJ1-4; 9 bases line up with TRBD1. This CDR3 has 16 residues. Looked up from germline, CDR1 is GTSNPN and CDR2 is SVGIG (reference sequence). With V trimmed by 6 bases and J by 7 bases, 15 bases remained unmatched. The CDR3 nucleotides are TGTGCCTGTAAACCAAAACAGGGGGCTGGAGGTGAAAAACTGTTTTTT. Encoded protein: CACKPKQGAGGEKLFF.

This clone was recorded once. The chain is built from TRBV5-4 and TRBJ2-6; D remains ambiguous. CDR1 is SGHNT and CDR2 is YYREEE in the germline V gene (reference sequence). This CDR3 comprises 16 residues. Deletions cut 4 bases from V and 0 bases from J, with 11 bases between. CDR3 loop: CASSPSQLSGANVLTF. The CDR3 coding sequence is TGTGCCAGCAGCCCGTCACAGCTCTCTGGGGCCAACGTCCTGACTTTC.

The rearrangement joins TRBV11-3 to TRBJ2-7; TRBD1 agrees at 8 bases. V was clipped by 0 bases and J by 4 bases; unmatched bases: 5. CDR1 and CDR2 (germline): SGHNT, YENEEA. CDR3 size: 15 residues. The CDR3 sequence is CASSLESGGTYEQYF. In DNA, the CDR3 is TGTGCCAGCAGCTTAGAATCAGGGGGCACGTACGAGCAGTACTTC.

This sequence joins TRBV5-6 and TRBJ2-7; D call uncertain. The CDR3 has 14 residues. V was pared by 2 bases and J by 6 bases, with 15 bases between. Germline CDR1 and CDR2: SGHDT and YYEEEE. CDR3 region: CASSFPLSPGEQYF. The CDR3 nucleotides read TGTGCCAGCAGCTTTCCCCTCAGCCCTGGCGAGCAGTACTTC.

This clone has just a few counts. The chain employs TRBV12-5 and TRBJ1-1, with 9 nucleotides matching TRBD1. The junction had 9 bases not matched to a gene; V was cut back by 2 bases and J by 5 bases. This CDR3 has 16 amino acids. Looked up from germline, CDR1 is LGHNT and CDR2 is FRNRAP. The chain's CDR3 is CASGLSSGQGRTEAFF. The CDR3 nucleotides read TGTGCTAGTGGTTTGAGCTCGGGACAGGGAAGGACTGAAGCTTTCTTT. Full variable domain (missing parts from reference TRBV12-5 and TRBJ1-1): DARVTQTPRHKVTEMGQEVTMRCQPILGHNTVFWYRQTMMQGLELLAYFRNRAPLDDSGMPKDRFSAEMPDATLATLKIQPSEPRDSAVYFCASGLSSGQGRTEAFFGQGTRLTVV.

This clone has more than one count but fewer than ten. This chain connects TRBV27 to TRBJ2-7, with a tentative D call TRBD2 (6 bases). Germline V CDR1 and CDR2: MNHEY, SMNVEV (reference sequence). V dropped 6 bases and J dropped 3 bases, with 9 bases sitting between them. The CDR3 consists of 12 residues. CDR3 loop: CASRGLYYEQYF. The CDR3 nucleotides are TGTGCCAGCAGGGGACTTTACTACGAGCAGTACTTC.

This chain uses TRBV5-6 with TRBJ2-1, with TRBD2 matching 9 bases. This CDR3 contains 16 residues. After removal of 1 base from V and 8 bases from J, the junction contained 10 bases not matched to a gene. Germline V gene sequence: CDR1 SGHDT, CDR2 YYEEEE. CDR3 amino acids: CASSLIGTSPGHEQFF. DNA of the CDR3: TGTGCCAGCAGCTTGATAGGGACTAGCCCGGGCCATGAGCAGTTCTTC.

This clone was recorded a few times. The chain joins TRBV4-1 to TRBJ1-1; D remains unclear. Germline V gives CDR1 MGHRA, CDR2 YSYEKL. The CDR3 is 14 residues long. Trimming removed 0 bases from V and 6 bases from J, with 11 bases in between. The CDR3 loop is CASSQDLGQPEAFF. In DNA, the CDR3 is TGCGCCAGCAGCCAAGATTTGGGTCAGCCTGAAGCTTTCTTT.

The chain is built from TRBV18 and TRBJ2-5; D is possibly TRBD1 (5 bases). The germline V gene has CDR1 KGHSH and CDR2 LQKENI. The ends were cut back, 7 bases at V and 3 bases at J, with 9 bases in the middle. The CDR3 contains 12 residues. DNA of the CDR3: TGTGCCAGCTGGGGCAGGGAAGAGACCCAGTACTTC. Translated: CASWGREETQYF.

V gene TRBV4-2 combines with J gene TRBJ2-4, with 9 nucleotides matching TRBD1. From germline, CDR1 is LGHNA and CDR2 YNFKEQ. The CDR3 runs 17 residues. The V and J ends lost 2 bases and 7 bases, in that order; junction bases with no gene match: 12. The CDR3 is CASSQSITGTGLNIQYF. For the CDR3, the DNA is TGTGCCAGCAGCCAATCTATCACCGGGACAGGGTTGAACATTCAGTACTTC.

A word on this clone: Other DNA variants within this sample encode the same CDR3. The chain joins TRBV11-2 to TRBJ1-1; D unclear. The germline gives CDR1 SGHAT, CDR2 FQNNGV. Trimming pared 3 bases from V and 1 base from J, leaving 3 bases between. This CDR3 region has 12 residues. CDR3 sequence reads: CASSFGNTEAFF. DNA for the CDR3: TGTGCCAGCAGCTTCGGGAACACTGAAGCTTTCTTT.

Written as DNA, the CDR3 is TGCGCCAGCGGACCGCTGAACACTGAAGCTTTCTTT. Its translation is CASGPLNTEAFF. The chain combines TRBV5-1 with TRBJ1-1; D is unresolved. Per germline, CDR1 SGHRS and CDR2 YFSETQ. This CDR3 spans 12 amino acids. The germline V and J ends were trimmed by 7 bases and 0 bases, with 7 bases remaining between them.